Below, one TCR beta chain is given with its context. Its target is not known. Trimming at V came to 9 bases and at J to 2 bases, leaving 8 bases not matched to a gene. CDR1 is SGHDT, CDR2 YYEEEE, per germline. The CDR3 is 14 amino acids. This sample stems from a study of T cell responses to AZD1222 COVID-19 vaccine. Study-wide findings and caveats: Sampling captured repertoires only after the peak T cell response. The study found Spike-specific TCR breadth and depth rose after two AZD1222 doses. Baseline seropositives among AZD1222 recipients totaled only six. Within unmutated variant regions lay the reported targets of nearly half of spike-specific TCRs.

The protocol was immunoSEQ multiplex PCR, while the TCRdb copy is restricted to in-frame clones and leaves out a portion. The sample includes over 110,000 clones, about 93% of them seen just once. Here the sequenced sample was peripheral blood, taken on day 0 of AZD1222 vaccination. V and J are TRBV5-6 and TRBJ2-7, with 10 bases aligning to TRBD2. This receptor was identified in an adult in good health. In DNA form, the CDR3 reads TGTGCCACCAAGAGTAGCGGGAGGCCCTACGAGCAGTACTTC. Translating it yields CATKSSGRPYEQYF.